Following are 16 T cell receptor beta chains from one sample sequenced in a study of blood T cell repertoires in COVID-19. The protocol was immunoSEQ multiplex PCR, while the TCRdb copy is restricted to in-frame clones and leaves out a portion. The sample yields 140,000 or so clones, 85% to 90% seen once. Sample: peripheral blood. Receptors were obtained from a woman between 55 and 75 years old with active COVID-19.

The chain uses TRBV2 and TRBJ2-7, with 12 bases lining up with TRBD2. The CDR3 totals 16 residues. V gave up 2 bases and J gave up 4 bases; unmatched junction bases: 6. Germline lookup yields CDR1 SNHLY and CDR2 FYNNEI. This CDR3 reads CASSEFGTSGPYEQYF. DNA of the CDR3: TGTGCCAGCAGTGAATTCGGGACTAGCGGGCCGTACGAGCAGTACTTC.

The chain employs TRBV18 and TRBJ2-1, with TRBD2 as a possible D gene (5 bases). Germline loops: CDR1 KGHSH, CDR2 LQKENI. The germline V and J ends were trimmed by 1 base and 1 base, with 14 bases remaining between them. This CDR3 comprises 17 residues. CDR3 protein: CASSPRTLRGSYNEQFF. The CDR3 DNA is TGTGCCAGCTCACCACGAACCCTGCGCGGGTCCTACAATGAGCAGTTCTTC.

The chain uses TRBV29-1 and TRBJ2-7; the D gene is possibly TRBD1 (5 bases). The CDR3 is made up of 14 amino acids. The germline V and J ends were trimmed by 1 base and 5 bases, with 15 bases remaining between them. Germline lookup yields CDR1 SQVTM and CDR2 ANQGSEA. In DNA form, the CDR3 reads TGCAGCGTTGAAGTATGGCAGGGTGGCCACGAGCAGTACTTC. It yields the protein CSVEVWQGGHEQYF.

The chain carries TRBV7-9 and TRBJ1-2; possible D gene TRBD1, 5 bases. The CDR3 runs to 15 residues. V was clipped by 2 bases and J by 6 bases, with 16 bases between them. In germline, CDR1 is SEHNR, CDR2 FQNEAQ (reference sequence). In DNA, the CDR3 is TGTGCCAGCAGCTTACAGGGAGGAATGCGGAATGGCTACACCTTC. This sequence encodes CASSLQGGMRNGYTF.

The chain links TRBV27 to TRBJ1-1; 9 bases map to TRBD1. The ends lost 5 bases at V and 2 bases at J; junction bases unmatched: 15. The germline gives CDR1 MNHEY, CDR2 SMNVEV (reference sequence). The CDR3 spans 18 residues. The CDR3, as DNA: TGTGCCAGCAGTCCCCCGGGACAGGGAATTCGTTTTAACACTGAAGCTTTCTTT. Translating it yields CASSPPGQGIRFNTEAFF.

As regards this clone: Other nucleotide sequences in the sample specify the same CDR3. CDR3 sequence: CASSAGPTYEQYF. CDR3 DNA: TGTGCCAGCAGTGCGGGGCCCACCTACGAGCAGTACTTC. The chain joins TRBV28 to TRBJ2-7; a possible D gene is TRBD2 (6 bases). This CDR3 is 13 amino acids long. Trimming removed 5 bases from V and 2 bases from J, with 10 bases in between. CDR1 is MDHEN and CDR2 is SYDVKM in the germline V gene.

The CDR3 loop is CATSRVGTGDFGDTQYF. CDR3 coding DNA: TGTGCCACCAGCAGAGTGGGGACAGGGGATTTTGGAGATACGCAGTATTTT. The chain is built from TRBV15 and TRBJ2-3; TRBD1 matches 10 bases. Germline V CDR1 and CDR2: LNHNV, YYDKDF (reference sequence). With V trimmed by 1 base and J by 5 bases, 9 bases remained unmatched. The CDR3 contains 17 residues. Drawing the rest from reference TRBV15 and TRBJ2-3, the complete variable domain is DAMVIQNPRYQVTQFGKPVTLSCSQTLNHNVMYWYQQKSSQAPKLLFHYYDKDFNNEADTPDNFQSRRPNTSFCFLDIRSPGLGDTAMYLCATSRVGTGDFGDTQYFGPGTRLTVL.

CDR3 DNA sequence: TGTGCCAGCAGTGGGGACAGGGATGGCTACACCTTC. Its protein is CASSGDRDGYTF. The chain couples TRBV27 to TRBJ1-2; 9 bases line up with TRBD1. Germline V lookup: CDR1 MNHEY, CDR2 SMNVEV (reference sequence). The CDR3 spans 12 residues. V was clipped by 5 bases and J by 6 bases; unmatched bases: 1.

This rearrangement joins TRBV6-5 to TRBJ1-1; TRBD1 is a possible D gene (5 bases). In germline, CDR1 is MNHEY, CDR2 SVGAGI. V lost 7 bases and J lost 7, with 16 bases in between. This CDR3 is 13 amino acids long. CDR3 sequence: CASTLQGRGEAFF. For the CDR3, the DNA is TGTGCCAGCACTCTTCAGGGTAGGGGTGAAGCTTTCTTT.

The rearrangement joins TRBV19 to TRBJ2-7; 7 positions agree with TRBD1. This CDR3 is 15 amino acids long. Germline values: CDR1 LNHDA, CDR2 SQIVND (reference sequence). Trimming cost V 5 bases and J 5 bases; bases outside gene matches: 12. The CDR3 DNA sequence: TGTGCCAGTAGTCCGAAAAGGGGGCCCTCTGACGAGCAGTACTTC. This encodes CASSPKRGPSDEQYF.

J is TRBJ2-1 and V is TRBV29-1, with 7 nucleotides matching TRBD2. The CDR3 extends over 16 amino acids. V dropped 6 bases and J dropped 3; count of bases not matched to a gene: 14. Germline loops: CDR1 SQVTM, CDR2 ANQGSEA. The CDR3 DNA is TGCAGCGTCCGGGGGGTAAGGGATCCGAACTACAATGAGCAGTTCTTC. Translating it yields CSVRGVRDPNYNEQFF.

The chain joins TRBV3-1 (or the pseudogene TRBV3-2) to TRBJ2-5; TRBD2 is a possible D gene (7 bases). Germline lookup yields CDR1 LGHDT and CDR2 YNNKEL (reference sequence). The CDR3 has 14 residues. V shed 1 base and J shed 4 bases, with 10 bases lying between them. The CDR3: CASSQARGAETQYF. CDR3 DNA sequence: TGTGCCAGCAGCCAAGCCCGGGGGGCAGAGACCCAGTACTTC.

The rearrangement uses TRBV5-1 and TRBJ1-1, with D possibly being TRBD1 (5 bases). Germline values: CDR1 SGHRS, CDR2 YFSETQ. CDR3 length: 14 residues. The V and J ends lost 4 bases and 4 bases respectively, with 14 bases between them. The CDR3 loop reads CASSREVGGTEAFF. CDR3 nucleotide sequence: TGCGCCAGCAGCAGGGAGGTTGGGGGCACTGAAGCTTTCTTT.

This chain joins TRBV10-2 and TRBJ2-1; 10 bases are shared with TRBD2. The CDR3 runs 15 residues. Germline values: CDR1 WSHSY, CDR2 SAAADI. V shed 6 bases, J shed 9 bases, and the junction held 11 bases outside the gene matches. The CDR3 DNA is TGCGCCAGCAGGGAGATAGCGGGAGGCACTTCTGAGCAGTTCTTC. Protein: CASREIAGGTSEQFF.

The chain recombines TRBV9 with TRBJ2-3; 11 nucleotides agree with TRBD2. The V segment lost 3 bases and the J segment 4 bases; nucleotides outside the gene matches: 7. The CDR3 contains 16 residues. Germline V gene data show CDR1 as SGDLS and CDR2 as YYNGEE. CDR3 protein: CASSELAGVMADTQYF. The CDR3 DNA is TGTGCCAGCAGCGAACTAGCGGGAGTGATGGCAGATACGCAGTATTTT. The variable domain in full, with the rest retrieved from reference TRBV9 and TRBJ2-3, is DSGVTQTPKHLITATGQRVTLRCSPRSGDLSVYWYQQSLDQGLQFLIQYYNGEERAKGNILERFSAQQFPDLHSELNLSSLELGDSALYFCASSELAGVMADTQYFGPGTRLTVL.

This chain joins TRBV2 and TRBJ2-7; D gene unclear. V was trimmed by 6 bases and J by 1 base, leaving 7 bases between them. Germline CDR1 reads SNHLY; CDR2 reads FYNNEI. The CDR3 covers 12 residues. The CDR3 bases are TGTGCCAGCAGGCAGACTTCCTACGAGCAGTACTTC. Translating it yields CASRQTSYEQYF. Full variable domain (outside the CDR3, taken from reference TRBV2 and TRBJ2-7): EPEVTQTPSHQVTQMGQEVILRCVPISNHLYFYWYRQILGQKVEFLVSFYNNEISEKSEIFDDQFSVERPDGSNFTLKIRSTKLEDSAMYFCASRQTSYEQYFGPGTRLTVT.